Shown below are 15 T cell receptor beta chains from a single sample sequenced in a study of molecular identifiers for immune sequencing clone quantification (dated by TCRdb to 2016 to 2018). Receptors were amplified or captured by PCR. Reads for this sample came from an Illumina HiSeq 4000. TCRdb passed the public sequencing reads through fastp at Q25 and MiXCR, retaining productive beta sequences. Duplicate CDR3 protein sequences are folded into a single record with the most common DNA and genes. For this sample there are about 640,000 distinct CDR3 sequences; nearly 20% appear just once. The ten largest make up roughly 0.85% of the sample. Sequenced material: naive CD8+ T cells from blood, with Jurkat cell RNA spiked in. The intended sense of this specimen's cell subset or site label: FACS-sorted CD8+CD4-CCR7+CD45RA+ naive T cells. The receptors here all came from a human donor in good health. Some libraries in this study had Jurkat cell RNA spiked in.

This clonotype was seen at least ten times. The chain links TRBV2 to TRBJ2-3; TRBD2 is a possible D gene (5 bases). From germline, CDR1 is SNHLY and CDR2 FYNNEI. The CDR3 spans 14 residues. V lost 6 bases and J lost 2, with 12 bases in between. The CDR3 nucleotides are TGTGCCAGCAGGGAGGTCCCGACCACAGATACGCAGTATTTT. This encodes CASREVPTTDTQYF.

The chain links TRBV6-5 to TRBJ2-1, with TRBD1 as a possible D gene (6 bases). The CDR3 totals 13 residues. The V end was cut by 5 bases, the J end by 5 bases, with 10 bases between. Germline V CDR1 and CDR2: MNHEY, SVGAGI. The CDR3 coding sequence is TGTGCCAGCAGTCGGACAGCTCACAATGAGCAGTTCTTC. Translation: CASSRTAHNEQFF.

This clonotype was seen at least ten times. The chain's CDR3 is CASSRRQGEDEQYF. In DNA, the CDR3 is TGTGCCAGCAGTCGGAGACAGGGGGAGGACGAGCAGTACTTC. V is TRBV6-2 or TRBV6-3 and J is TRBJ2-7; 9 positions match TRBD1. The CDR3 is 14 amino acids. Germline CDR1 and CDR2: MNHEY and SVGEGT. V trimming: 5 bases; J trimming: 5 bases; junction bases outside the gene matches: 7.

This clonotype has only a few counts. The rearrangement uses TRBV27 and TRBJ2-1; 13 nucleotides align to TRBD2. The trim removed 6 bases at V and 6 bases at J, leaving 5 bases unmatched. CDR1 is MNHEY and CDR2 is SMNVEV in the germline V gene (reference sequence). This CDR3 has 15 amino acids. The CDR3 region is CASRSGTSGINEQFF. The CDR3 bases are TGTGCCAGCAGGTCCGGGACTAGCGGGATCAATGAGCAGTTCTTC.

Turning to this clonotype: This clone may be a read error of a much larger clone one base away. V usage is TRBV6-2 or TRBV6-3 and J usage is TRBJ2-7, with 8 bases that match TRBD1. Germline V gene data show CDR1 as MNHEY and CDR2 as SVGEGT. The CDR3 runs to 14 residues. The trim removed 6 bases at V and 9 bases at J, leaving 13 bases unmatched. The CDR3 spells CASSTPGGWNGQYF. In DNA form, the CDR3 reads TGTGCCAGCAGCACCCCAGGGGGCTGGAACGGGCAGTACTTC.

CDR3 sequence reads: CASSPSLASSYNEQFF. CDR3 coding DNA: TGTGCCAGCAGCCCCTCGTTAGCGAGTTCCTACAATGAGCAGTTCTTC. The V gene is TRBV7-3, the J gene TRBJ2-1, with D possibly matching TRBD2 (5 bases). Trimming shortened V by 5 bases and J by 1 base, and 15 bases separated the two germline ends. Germline V CDR1 and CDR2: SGHTA, FQGTGA. This CDR3 spans 16 amino acids.

On this clonotype: Given a much more abundant clone one base away, this may be a read error. This rearrangement joins TRBV5-1 to TRBJ2-7; D call uncertain. CDR1 and CDR2 (germline): SGHRS, YFSETQ. The germline V and J ends were trimmed by 4 bases and 1 base, with 9 bases remaining between them. The CDR3 runs to 13 residues. The CDR3 DNA follows: TGCGCCAGCAGCGAACGGCCTTCCTACGAGCAGTACTTC. Residues: CASSERPSYEQYF.

The chain recombines TRBV6-6 with TRBJ1-5; D uncertain. Germline V lookup: CDR1 MNHNY, CDR2 SVGAGI (reference sequence). The V and J ends lost 2 bases and 5 bases respectively, with 1 base between them. The CDR3 spans 11 residues. The CDR3 coding sequence is TGTGCCAGCAGTTACGATCAGCCCCAGCATTTT. Its protein is CASSYDQPQHF.

This chain joins TRBV7-9 and TRBJ2-7; D remains unclear. V lost 5 bases to trimming and J lost 3 bases, with 23 bases between them. Germline CDR1 and CDR2: SEHNR and FQNEAQ (reference sequence). The CDR3 runs 17 residues. As DNA, the CDR3 is TGTGCCAGCAGCCACCTCGCTGACTTCCCTTATAACTACGAGCAGTACTTC. Its protein is CASSHLADFPYNYEQYF.

There are a few counts of this clonotype. The chain carries TRBV6-6 and TRBJ2-3; D possibly uses TRBD1 or TRBD2 (5 bases each). CDR1 and CDR2 from the germline V gene are MNHNY and SVGAGI (reference sequence). V lost 2 bases and J lost 2, with 17 bases in between. The CDR3 has 17 residues. This chain's CDR3 is CASSYPRDHPITDTQYF. For the CDR3, the DNA is TGTGCCAGCAGTTACCCCCGGGACCACCCCATCACAGATACGCAGTATTTT.

With regard to this clonotype: A single base separates this from a much larger clone, so it may be a read error. The final CDR3 position lacks the conserved phenylalanine or tryptophan, pointing to a likely read error. This rearrangement joins TRBV29-1 to TRBJ2-7, with D possibly TRBD1 on 5 matching bases. The CDR3 is 13 amino acids. Trimming took 4 bases from V and 2 from J, leaving 12 bases between them. CDR1 SQVTM and CDR2 ANQGSEA come from the germline V gene. The CDR3 protein is CSVALDRTYEQYL. CDR3 DNA sequence: TGCAGCGTTGCACTTGACAGAACCTACGAGCAGTACCTC.

Concerning this clonotype itself: A much larger clone differs by one base, so this may be a read error. The chain is built from TRBV4-1 and TRBJ2-1, with D uncertain. Trimming took off 3 bases at V and 4 bases at J, with 10 bases between the two ends. Germline CDR1 and CDR2: MGHRA and YSYEKL. There are 14 residues in the CDR3. DNA for the CDR3: TGCGCCAGCAGCCAGGGATGGTGTTACAATGAGCAGTTCTTC. It encodes CASSQGWCYNEQFF.

This clonotype was recorded at least ten times. The chain recombines TRBV20-1 with TRBJ2-3; D is unclear. Germline values: CDR1 DFQATT, CDR2 SNEGSKA (reference sequence). The length of the CDR3 is 15 residues. With 3 bases removed from V and 2 bases from J, the gap between germline ends came to 15 bases. CDR3 region: CSASDSDLTTDTQYF. Written as DNA, the CDR3 is TGCAGTGCTAGTGACTCGGACCTGACCACAGATACGCAGTATTTT.

A few counts support this clonotype. Since a much larger clone is just one base distant, this may be a read error. The chain combines TRBV7-9 with TRBJ1-1; TRBD1 is a possible D gene (5 bases). There are 15 residues in the CDR3. The germline CDR1 and CDR2 sequences are SEHNR and FQNEAQ (reference sequence). The CDR3, as DNA: TGTGCCAGCAGCTCTTCCGGGACCCCCCAAGCTGAAGCTCTCTTT. It is translated as CASSSSGTPQAEALF. The full variable domain, completed using reference TRBV7-9 and TRBJ1-1, is DTGVSQNPRHKITKRGQNVTFRCDPISEHNRLYWYRQTLGQGPEFLTYFQNEAQLEKSRLLSDRFSAERPKGSFSTLEIQRTEQGDSAMYLCASSSSGTPQAEALFGQGTRLTVV.

This clonotype has at least ten counts. The chain uses TRBV19 and TRBJ1-2, with D hard to call. The V end was cut by 1 base, the J end by 3 bases, with 6 bases between. This CDR3 comprises 13 residues. The germline CDR1 and CDR2 sequences are LNHDA and SQIVND (reference sequence). CDR3 sequence (DNA): TGTGCCAGTAGTATAGGAGAATACTATGGCTACACCTTC. Translated: CASSIGEYYGYTF.